The 17 T cell receptor beta chains given below trace back to one sample, sequenced in a study of T cell responses to AZD1222 COVID-19 vaccine. Clones were read by immunoSEQ multiplex PCR, and TCRdb kept only the in-frame ones, dropping some. The sample consists of about 180,000 clones, roughly nine tenths of them appearing once. The sequences come from peripheral blood, collected on day 0 of AZD1222 vaccination. These receptors were taken from an adult in good health.

The chain joins TRBV24-1 to TRBJ2-2; 8 positions match TRBD1. Trimming removed 4 bases from V and 4 bases from J; junction bases left unmatched: 1. CDR3 size: 14 residues. The germline V gene encodes CDR1 KGHDR and CDR2 SFDVKD. The CDR3 is CATSDRGRTGELFF. Written as DNA, the CDR3 is TGTGCCACCAGTGACAGGGGGCGCACCGGGGAGCTGTTTTTT.

In this sample, this clone turned up a few times. The chain has TRBV7-9 and TRBJ1-6; 9 positions agree with TRBD1. CDR3 size: 15 residues. CDR1 SEHNR and CDR2 FQNEAQ come from the germline V gene (reference sequence). V gave up 4 bases and J gave up 9 bases; unmatched junction bases: 7. This CDR3 reads CASSSTPTGGSPLHF. The CDR3 coding sequence is TGTGCCAGCAGCTCAACCCCGACAGGGGGTTCACCCCTCCACTTT.

The rearrangement joins TRBV3-1 (or the pseudogene TRBV3-2) to TRBJ2-1; TRBD2 aligns across 8 bases. The CDR3 has 15 amino acids. The germline V gene encodes CDR1 LGHDT and CDR2 YNNKEL (reference sequence). Losses at the gene ends were 3 bases for V and 5 bases for J; bases not matched to a gene: 6. The CDR3 DNA reads TGTGCCAGCAGCCAGGGCGGGGGGCACCACAATGAGCAGTTCTTC. Protein sequence: CASSQGGGHHNEQFF.

This clone was found a few times. This sequence joins TRBV6-5 and TRBJ1-2, with D unresolved. Trimming stripped 7 bases from V and 8 bases from J, with 20 bases between. CDR1 MNHEY and CDR2 SVGAGI come from the germline V gene. This CDR3 contains 14 residues. The CDR3 sequence is CASTLSGSAGGYTF. CDR3 coding DNA: TGTGCCAGCACCTTATCGGGCAGTGCCGGCGGCTACACCTTC.

This chain links TRBV27 with TRBJ2-5; D is perhaps TRBD2 (7 bases). This CDR3 has 13 amino acids. The V and J ends lost 6 bases and 7 bases respectively, with 15 bases between them. Germline V lookup: CDR1 MNHEY, CDR2 SMNVEV (reference sequence). The CDR3 sequence: CASSSRGGGTQYF. CDR3 coding DNA: TGTGCCAGCAGCTCGCGAGGGGGGGGGACCCAGTACTTC.

A single count supports this clone. The V call is TRBV4-1, the J call TRBJ1-1, with 8 bases that match TRBD1. The CDR3 covers 15 residues. The ends lost 1 base at V and 4 bases at J; junction bases unmatched: 5. Germline CDR1 and CDR2: MGHRA and YSYEKL. The CDR3, as DNA: TGCGCCAGCAGCCAAGGGTGGCAGGGGGCCACTGAAGCTTTCTTT. It encodes CASSQGWQGATEAFF.

The rearrangement joins TRBV19 to TRBJ2-3; unclear D gene. The ends were cut back, 4 bases at V and 0 bases at J, with 5 bases in the middle. There are 13 residues in the CDR3. CDR1 is LNHDA, CDR2 SQIVND, per germline (reference sequence). CDR3: CASSTLSTDTQYF. The CDR3, as DNA: TGTGCCAGTAGTACGCTAAGCACAGATACGCAGTATTTT.

This clone was seen a few times. The rearrangement joins TRBV4-3 to TRBJ1-2; 8 nucleotides line up with TRBD1. This CDR3 has 17 residues. J was trimmed by 1 base and V by 0 bases; bases with no gene match: 7. Germline V gene data show CDR1 as LGHNA and CDR2 as YSLEER. CDR3 region: CASSQDRPGGFNYGYTF. The CDR3, as DNA: TGCGCCAGCAGCCAAGATCGCCCAGGGGGCTTTAACTATGGCTACACCTTC.

V and J are TRBV7-8 and TRBJ2-1; TRBD2 might be the D (5 bases). The CDR3 has 17 amino acids. Germline lookup yields CDR1 SGHVS and CDR2 FQNEAQ. Trimming shortened V by 5 bases and J by 0 bases, and 17 bases separated the two germline ends. The CDR3 DNA follows: TGTGCCAGCAGCCCGAGGAGGTTAGCGTCCTCCTACAATGAGCAGTTCTTC. Translating gives CASSPRRLASSYNEQFF.

The chain combines TRBV18 with TRBJ2-7, with D maybe TRBD1 (6 bases). This CDR3 comprises 13 residues. Germline lookup yields CDR1 KGHSH and CDR2 LQKENI. The V and J ends lost 3 bases and 6 bases respectively, with 12 bases between them. The CDR3 DNA is TGTGCCAGCTCACCGCCGGCAGGGGTCGAGCAGTACTTC. It translates to CASSPPAGVEQYF. Variable domain in full (rest from reference TRBV18 and TRBJ2-7): NAGVMQNPRHLVRRRGQEARLRCSPMKGHSHVYWYRQLPEEGLKFMVYLQKENIIDESGMPKERFSAEFPKEGPSILRIQQVVRGDSAAYFCASSPPAGVEQYFGPGTRLTVT.

This clone was observed a single time. The chain carries TRBV15 and TRBJ1-1; tentative D call: TRBD1 (5 bases). The V gene's germline CDR1 is LNHNV and CDR2 YYDKDF (reference sequence). CDR3 length: 14 amino acids. Trimming left V 0 bases short and J 5 bases short, with 10 bases between. For the CDR3, the DNA is TGTGCCACCAGCAGAGAAGGACACGGGACTGAAGCTTTCTTT. Amino acids: CATSREGHGTEAFF.

There are a few counts of this clone. V gene TRBV28 combines with J gene TRBJ2-7; 7 nucleotides align to TRBD1. V dropped 6 bases and J dropped 2; count of bases not matched to a gene: 7. The germline V gene encodes CDR1 MDHEN and CDR2 SYDVKM. The length of the CDR3 is 14 residues. The CDR3 sequence is CASRFAQGAYEQYF. The CDR3 bases are TGTGCCAGCAGATTCGCCCAGGGGGCCTACGAGCAGTACTTC.

J is TRBJ2-1 and V is TRBV5-1; D gene unclear. The V and J ends lost 0 bases and 0 bases respectively, with 7 bases between them. This CDR3 has 15 residues. CDR1 and CDR2 from the germline V gene are SGHRS and YFSETQ. The chain's CDR3 is CASSLGVGSYNEQFF. CDR3 DNA sequence: TGCGCCAGCAGCTTGGGGGTGGGCTCCTACAATGAGCAGTTCTTC.

The gene calls are TRBV7-3 and TRBJ1-2; a possible D gene is TRBD1 (5 bases). Germline CDR1 and CDR2: SGHTA and FQGTGA. Between the trimmed V and J ends, which lost 5 bases and 6 bases, there was a span of 13 bases. This CDR3 spans 13 amino acids. As DNA, the CDR3 is TGTGCCAGCAGCCCCGGCAGGGACCATGGCTACACCTTC. Its protein is CASSPGRDHGYTF.

This clone was detected only a few times. V gene TRBV11-1 combines with J gene TRBJ2-1, with 8 nucleotides matching TRBD2. CDR1 is SGHAT, CDR2 FQDESV, per germline (reference sequence). The CDR3 has 14 amino acids. V was pared by 5 bases and J by 7 bases, with 7 bases of the junction left unmatched. The CDR3 DNA reads as TGTGCCAGCAGCCGGGGACTAGACGGTAATGAGCAGTTCTTC. Protein product: CASSRGLDGNEQFF.

The J gene is TRBJ1-5, the V gene TRBV7-8, with D unresolved. V was trimmed by 3 bases and J by 7 bases, leaving 13 bases between them. The CDR3 has 14 residues. Germline V lookup: CDR1 SGHVS, CDR2 FQNEAQ. The CDR3 protein is CASSLRTLGQPQHF. CDR3 nucleotides: TGTGCCAGCAGCTTGCGCACTTTGGGGCAGCCCCAGCATTTT.

This chain uses TRBV4-1 with TRBJ1-1, with a possible D match to TRBD1 (6 bases). This CDR3 is 13 amino acids long. Germline-derived CDR1 and CDR2 are MGHRA and YSYEKL. Deletions cut 4 bases from V and 8 bases from J, with 14 bases between. The CDR3 is CASSLRGDLEAFF. The CDR3 DNA sequence: TGCGCCAGCAGCCTCAGGGGCGATCTAGAAGCTTTCTTT.